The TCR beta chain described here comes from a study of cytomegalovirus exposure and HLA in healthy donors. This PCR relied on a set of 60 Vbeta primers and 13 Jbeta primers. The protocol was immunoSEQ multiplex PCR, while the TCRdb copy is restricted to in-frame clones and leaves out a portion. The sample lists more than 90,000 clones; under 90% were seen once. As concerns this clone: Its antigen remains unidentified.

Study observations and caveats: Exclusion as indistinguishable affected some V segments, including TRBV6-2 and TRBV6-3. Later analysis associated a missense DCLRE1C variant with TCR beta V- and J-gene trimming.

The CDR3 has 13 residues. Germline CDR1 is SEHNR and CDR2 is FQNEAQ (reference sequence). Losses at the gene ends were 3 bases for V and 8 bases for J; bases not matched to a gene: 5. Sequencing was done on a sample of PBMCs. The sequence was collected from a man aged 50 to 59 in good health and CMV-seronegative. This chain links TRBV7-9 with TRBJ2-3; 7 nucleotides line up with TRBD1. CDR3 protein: CASSFTGVATQYF. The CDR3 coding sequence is TGTGCCAGCAGCTTCACAGGGGTGGCTACGCAGTATTTT.